This is a list of T cell receptor beta chains from one sample in a study of control samples from healthy donors and cancer patients. Assay: immunoSEQ multiplex PCR; the TCRdb copy retains only in-frame clones and omits some. This sample's table has around 190,000 clones. The sequenced sample was blood. These receptor sequences come from a woman aged 30 to 39 in good health. Each CDR3 is given with its conserved first and last residue. D genes are given only for firm matches.

V: TRBV18; J: TRBJ1-4; length: 13; D: NA; DNA: TGTGCCAGCTCACGGACGAATGGTGAAAAACTGTTTTTT; CDR3: CASSRTNGEKLFF
V: TRBV5-5; J: TRBJ1-3; length: 14; D: NA; DNA: TGTGCCAGCAGCCAGACGAGCTCTGGAAACACCATATATTTT; CDR3: CASSQTSSGNTIYF
V: TRBV5-4; J: TRBJ2-5; length: 13; D: NA; DNA: TGTGCCAGCAGCCCTGAGATCCAAGAGACCCAGTACTTC; CDR3: CASSPEIQETQYF
V: TRBV27; J: TRBJ1-5; length: 15; D: TRBD1; DNA: TGTGCCAGCAGTTGGACAGGGAGGGGCAATCAGCCCCAGCATTTT; CDR3: CASSWTGRGNQPQHF
V: TRBV28; J: TRBJ2-1; length: 13; D: NA; DNA: TGTGCCAGCAGTTTGTCGAACAGGTTTGAGCAGTTCTTC; CDR3: CASSLSNRFEQFF
V: TRBV30; J: TRBJ2-1; length: 15; D: NA; DNA: TGTGCCTGGAGTGTAGCTGGGAATCCTTACAATGAGCAGTTCTTC; CDR3: CAWSVAGNPYNEQFF
V: TRBV28; J: TRBJ1-1; length: 13; D: TRBD1; DNA: TGTGCCAGCAGTTCATCCGGGACAGTTGAAGCTTTCTTT; CDR3: CASSSSGTVEAFF
V: TRBV7-2; J: TRBJ1-5; length: 13; D: NA; DNA: TGTGCCAGCAGCTTAAGGGGCAATCAGCCCCAGCATTTT; CDR3: CASSLRGNQPQHF
V: TRBV10-3; J: TRBJ1-5; length: 14; D: NA; DNA: TGTGCCATCAGTGAATCCGTAGGGGCTCAGCCCCAGCATTTT; CDR3: CAISESVGAQPQHF
V: TRBV6-2/TRBV6-3; J: TRBJ1-5; length: 15; D: NA; DNA: TGTGCCAGCAGTTACTCGAGCAGGGCCAATCAGCCCCAGCATTTT; CDR3: CASSYSSRANQPQHF
V: TRBV2; J: TRBJ1-1; length: 14; D: NA; DNA: TGTGCCAGCAGGGGCGATTACGGCAGGACTGAAGCTTTCTTT; CDR3: CASRGDYGRTEAFF
V: TRBV10-3; J: TRBJ2-2; length: 13; D: TRBD1; DNA: TGTGCCATCAGATTGACAGGGAACGTGGAGCTGTTTTTT; CDR3: CAIRLTGNVELFF
V: TRBV6-5; J: TRBJ2-1; length: 13; D: TRBD2; DNA: TGTGCCAGCACTCGAAGCGGGGACAATGAGCAGTTCTTC; CDR3: CASTRSGDNEQFF
V: TRBV6-2/TRBV6-3; J: TRBJ1-5; length: 16; D: TRBD1; DNA: TGTGCCAGCAGTTTTGCACCCACAGGGGTGGGTCAGCCCCAGCATTTT; CDR3: CASSFAPTGVGQPQHF
V: TRBV5-5; J: TRBJ1-1; length: 14; D: TRBD1; DNA: TGTGCCAGCAGCCTCGGGGACAGTTCGACTGAAGCTTTCTTT; CDR3: CASSLGDSSTEAFF
V: TRBV11-2; J: TRBJ1-1; length: 15; D: NA; DNA: TGTGCCAGCAGCTTGGACGGACAAATGAACACTGAAGCTTTCTTT; CDR3: CASSLDGQMNTEAFF
V: TRBV28; J: TRBJ1-2; length: 19; D: TRBD1; DNA: TGTGCCAGCAGTCCGAATTACCGCGGGACAGGGGGCGAAAACTATGGCTACACCTTC; CDR3: CASSPNYRGTGGENYGYTF
V: TRBV4-1; J: TRBJ2-5; length: 16; D: TRBD1; DNA: TGCGCCAGCAGCCAAGATAGGGGACAGGGTCAAGAGACCCAGTACTTC; CDR3: CASSQDRGQGQETQYF
V: TRBV24-1; J: TRBJ1-1; length: 12; D: NA; DNA: TGTGCCACCAGTGATTTCACCCAGGGGCATATCTTT; CDR3: CATSDFTQGHIF
V: TRBV4-2; J: TRBJ1-2; length: 16; D: NA; DNA: TGTGCCAGCAGCCAACAAGTTGTCAGGCCTAACTATGGCTACACCTTC; CDR3: CASSQQVVRPNYGYTF
V: TRBV6-2/TRBV6-3; J: TRBJ2-7; length: 16; D: TRBD2; DNA: TGTGCCAGCAGTTATTTTACTCCAGCGGGGGGCTACGAGCAGTACTTC; CDR3: CASSYFTPAGGYEQYF
V: TRBV16; J: TRBJ2-1; length: 12; D: NA; DNA: TGTGCCAGCAGCTATACTCGGGACGTCGAGTTCTTC; CDR3: CASSYTRDVEFF
V: TRBV6-2/TRBV6-3; J: TRBJ1-1; length: 11; D: NA; DNA: TGTGCCAGCAGTTTTGACAGTGAAGCTTTCTTT; CDR3: CASSFDSEAFF
V: TRBV21-1; J: TRBJ1-1; length: 18; D: NA; DNA: TGTGCCAGCAGCCCCGGCTGGGCAGAAAGCCCTATGAACACTGAAGCTTTCTTT; CDR3: CASSPGWAESPMNTEAFF
V: TRBV12-3/TRBV12-4; J: TRBJ1-6; length: 11; D: NA; DNA: TGTGCCAGCAGTATCAATTCACCCCTCCACTTT; CDR3: CASSINSPLHF
V: TRBV28; J: TRBJ2-1; length: 12; D: NA; DNA: TGTGCCAGCAGTTTACCCCGGCAGGGTGAGTTCTTC; CDR3: CASSLPRQGEFF
V: TRBV12-3/TRBV12-4; J: TRBJ1-1; length: 11; D: NA; DNA: TGTGCCAGCAGCCCTAACACTGAAGCTTTCTTT; CDR3: CASSPNTEAFF
V: TRBV7-8; J: TRBJ1-6; length: 17; D: NA; DNA: TGTGCCAGCAGCAAGACTGGACGGAGCTCCTATAATTCACCCCTCCACTTT; CDR3: CASSKTGRSSYNSPLHF
V: TRBV7-3; J: TRBJ2-7; length: 14; D: NA; DNA: TGTGCCAGCAGCCGCGACGGCTTGGCCCACGAGCAGTACTTC; CDR3: CASSRDGLAHEQYF
V: TRBV2; J: TRBJ1-1; length: 13; D: NA; DNA: TGTGCCAGGCGTAGGGCGGGGAACACTGAAGCTTTCTTT; CDR3: CARRRAGNTEAFF
V: TRBV7-9; J: TRBJ1-1; length: 16; D: NA; DNA: TGTGCCAGCAGCCAACCGGGGGGTACGCGGGACACTGAAGCTTTCTTT; CDR3: CASSQPGGTRDTEAFF
V: TRBV2; J: TRBJ2-2; length: 19; D: TRBD2; DNA: TGTGCCAGCACCGGATGGACTAGCGGGGGGGCTCGTTCAGCCGGGGAGCTGTTTTTT; CDR3: CASTGWTSGGARSAGELFF
V: TRBV5-6; J: TRBJ1-6; length: 16; D: NA; DNA: TGTGCCAGCAGCTTTGGGGGAGTCTTCCTAAATTCACCCCTCCACTTT; CDR3: CASSFGGVFLNSPLHF
V: TRBV6-5; J: TRBJ2-1; length: 14; D: NA; DNA: TGTGCCAGCAGGGCTAGCCCTTCCTACAATGAGCAGTTCTTC; CDR3: CASRASPSYNEQFF
V: TRBV7-6; J: TRBJ1-4; length: 15; D: NA; DNA: TGTGCCAGCAGCATACAGGGAACAACTAATGAAAAACTGTTTTTT; CDR3: CASSIQGTTNEKLFF
V: TRBV10-3; J: TRBJ2-3; length: 13; D: NA; DNA: TGTGCCATCGGTGGGCCCAGCACAGATACGCAGTATTTT; CDR3: CAIGGPSTDTQYF
V: TRBV28; J: TRBJ1-5; length: 18; D: TRBD1; DNA: TGTGCCAGCAGCACGGGACAGGGTCTGGGAGTGGGCAATCAGCCCCAGCATTTT; CDR3: CASSTGQGLGVGNQPQHF
V: TRBV6-2/TRBV6-3; J: TRBJ1-5; length: 14; D: NA; DNA: TGTGCCAGCAGTGACATTTATAGCAATCAGCCCCAGCATTTT; CDR3: CASSDIYSNQPQHF
V: TRBV5-1; J: TRBJ1-4; length: 13; D: TRBD1; DNA: TGCGCCAGCAGCAAGGGGACAGATGAAAAACTGTTTTTT; CDR3: CASSKGTDEKLFF
V: TRBV4-3; J: TRBJ2-7; length: 13; D: TRBD1; DNA: TGCGCCAGCAGCCATACCACAGGGGACGAGCAGTACTTC; CDR3: CASSHTTGDEQYF
V: TRBV9; J: TRBJ2-7; length: 13; D: NA; DNA: TGTGCCAGCAGCGTAGGTGGAACTGACGAGCAGTACTTC; CDR3: CASSVGGTDEQYF
V: TRBV6-5; J: TRBJ1-4; length: 15; D: NA; DNA: TGTGCCAGCAGCCGCCGGGGGTTAACTAATGAAAAACTGTTTTTT; CDR3: CASSRRGLTNEKLFF
V: TRBV9; J: TRBJ1-1; length: 14; D: TRBD1; DNA: TGTGCCAGCAGCGCGAACAGGGGCGACACTGAAGCTTTCTTT; CDR3: CASSANRGDTEAFF
V: TRBV7-9; J: TRBJ2-3; length: 13; D: NA; DNA: TGTGCCAGCAGCTCCCGCTGGGCAGATACGCAGTATTTT; CDR3: CASSSRWADTQYF
V: TRBV28; J: TRBJ2-5; length: 17; D: TRBD2; DNA: TGTGCCAGCAGTGACCCTGGACTAGCGGGGGTACAAGAGACCCAGTACTTC; CDR3: CASSDPGLAGVQETQYF
V: TRBV7-9; J: TRBJ2-2; length: 14; D: NA; DNA: TGTGCCAGCGATTCCCTCTGGAACACCGGGGAGCTGTTTTTT; CDR3: CASDSLWNTGELFF
V: TRBV2; J: TRBJ1-2; length: 12; D: NA; DNA: TGTGCCAGCAGTTCCCCGAGCCGCCTCGGGAGCTTC; CDR3: CASSSPSRLGSF
V: TRBV7-3; J: TRBJ1-6; length: 14; D: NA; DNA: TGTGCCAGCAGCCCCAGGGGAGGACGATCACCCCTCCACTTT; CDR3: CASSPRGGRSPLHF
V: TRBV5-1; J: TRBJ1-1; length: 16; D: NA; DNA: TGCGCCAGCAGCTTGGACATATTGGGGATGAACACTGAAGCTTTCTTT; CDR3: CASSLDILGMNTEAFF
V: TRBV7-9; J: TRBJ1-2; length: 16; D: TRBD1; DNA: TGTGCCAGCAGCTCACAGGGACAGCCATCACCCTATGGCTACACCTTC; CDR3: CASSSQGQPSPYGYTF
V: TRBV2; J: TRBJ1-5; length: 16; D: TRBD1; DNA: TGTGCCAGCAGGGCCAGGACAGGGTTAAGGAACCAGCCCCAGCATTTT; CDR3: CASRARTGLRNQPQHF
V: TRBV27; J: TRBJ1-6; length: 15; D: TRBD1; DNA: TGTGCCAGCAGTTGGGACAGCTCCTATAATTCACCCCTCCACTTT; CDR3: CASSWDSSYNSPLHF